This entry lists 18 T cell receptor beta chains sequenced from one sample in a study of cytomegalovirus exposure and HLA in healthy donors. Use of 60 Vbeta and 13 Jbeta primers characterized the PCR. Profiling relied on immunoSEQ multiplex PCR, and the TCRdb table lists in-frame clones only, not all of them. The sample has approximately 100,000 clones, 60% to 70% seen once. Sequenced input: PBMCs. The receptors were gathered from a young man in good health and CMV-seropositive.

This clone was seen more than once but under ten times. This chain uses TRBV7-9 with TRBJ1-1; D gene ambiguous. CDR1 is SEHNR, CDR2 FQNEAQ, per germline (reference sequence). Trimming took off 1 base at V and 4 bases at J, with 4 bases between the two ends. This CDR3 spans 12 amino acids. The DNA of the CDR3 is TGTGCCAGCAGCTTAGTGGCCACTGAAGCTTTCTTT. It encodes CASSLVATEAFF.

The rearrangement uses TRBV28 and TRBJ2-5, with 10 bases lining up with TRBD2. Germline lookup yields CDR1 MDHEN and CDR2 SYDVKM. V shed 2 bases and J 4 bases; nucleotides not matched to a gene: 1. The CDR3 contains 14 residues. Here the CDR3 reads CASSLLAGVETQYF. CDR3 sequence (DNA): TGTGCCAGCAGTTTACTAGCGGGGGTAGAGACCCAGTACTTC. Full variable domain (missing parts from reference TRBV28 and TRBJ2-5): DVKVTQSSRYLVKRTGEKVFLECVQDMDHENMFWYRQDPGLGLRLIYFSYDVKMKEKGDIPEGYSVSREKKERFSLILESASTNQTSMYLCASSLLAGVETQYFGPGTRLLVL.

The chain combines TRBV10-2 with TRBJ1-1, with D possibly TRBD1 on 6 matching bases. The CDR3 covers 12 residues. Trimming removed 7 bases from V and 5 bases from J, with 11 bases in between. CDR1 and CDR2 (germline): WSHSY, SAAADI. The CDR3 is CASKGGDTEAFF. CDR3 coding DNA: TGCGCCAGCAAGGGGGGGGATACTGAAGCTTTCTTT.

The chain is built from TRBV2 and TRBJ2-1, with 11 bases matching TRBD1. CDR1 is SNHLY and CDR2 is FYNNEI in the germline V gene. Trimming removed 9 bases from V and 4 bases from J; junction bases left unmatched: 2. This CDR3 spans 13 amino acids. The CDR3 sequence is CARDRGQYNEQFF. The DNA of the CDR3 is TGTGCCAGGGACAGGGGGCAATACAATGAGCAGTTCTTC. The entire variable domain, with the rest obtained from reference TRBV2 and TRBJ2-1, is as follows: EPEVTQTPSHQVTQMGQEVILRCVPISNHLYFYWYRQILGQKVEFLVSFYNNEISEKSEIFDDQFSVERPDGSNFTLKIRSTKLEDSAMYFCARDRGQYNEQFFGPGTRLTVL.

V usage is TRBV6-5 and J usage is TRBJ1-1; D gene uncertain. CDR1 and CDR2 from the germline V gene are MNHEY and SVGAGI. V lost 10 bases to trimming and J lost 0 bases, with 15 bases between them. CDR3 length: 14 residues. CDR3 nucleotides: TGTGCCACCCGGAAGGAGATTTTGAACACTGAAGCTTTCTTT. Amino acid sequence: CATRKEILNTEAFF.

The chain uses TRBV19 and TRBJ1-2; D is ambiguous. The CDR3 extends over 15 amino acids. V lost 3 bases and J 4 bases, leaving 15 bases between the germline ends. Germline assignment: CDR1 LNHDA and CDR2 SQIVND (reference sequence). CDR3 sequence (DNA): TGTGCCAGTAGTATGGACGCAGGCCGGGGCTATGGCTACACCTTC. It encodes CASSMDAGRGYGYTF.

This clone was detected only once. The chain employs TRBV9 and TRBJ2-3; D possibly corresponds to TRBD1 (6 bases). Deletions cut 3 bases from V and 0 bases from J, with 14 bases between. This CDR3 has 16 amino acids. Germline lookup yields CDR1 SGDLS and CDR2 YYNGEE. In nucleotides, the CDR3 is TGTGCCAGCAGCGAGCCAAGGCAGGGGAGCACAGATACGCAGTATTTT. It specifies CASSEPRQGSTDTQYF.

This rearrangement joins TRBV5-6 to TRBJ2-3; 12 bases agree with TRBD2. After removal of 1 base from V and 8 bases from J, the junction contained 11 bases not matched to a gene. The CDR3 runs 17 residues. The germline V gene encodes CDR1 SGHDT and CDR2 YYEEEE. CDR3 loop: CASSLFMLAGGPGTQYF. CDR3 bases: TGTGCCAGCAGCTTGTTTATGCTAGCGGGGGGGCCAGGTACGCAGTATTTT.

The CDR3 region has the DNA TGTGCCAGCAGGCCAGGGCAGAGGTTTGAAGCTTTCTTT. It yields the protein CASRPGQRFEAFF. This chain uses TRBV6-5 with TRBJ1-1; TRBD1 is a possible D gene (5 bases). V dropped 6 bases and J dropped 7 bases, with 15 bases sitting between them. This CDR3 region has 13 residues. CDR1 and CDR2 from the germline V gene are MNHEY and SVGAGI.

About this clone itself: At one boundary the junction diverges from the germline segment, which might be a read error. J is TRBJ2-5 and V is TRBV7-9; possibly TRBD2 for D (5 bases). Germline-derived CDR1 and CDR2 are SEHNR and FQNEAQ (reference sequence). CDR3 length: 15 residues. This CDR3 reads CSSSSPHSEEETQYF. The CDR3 coding sequence is TGTTCCAGCAGCTCTCCGCACTCGGAGGAAGAGACCCAGTACTTC.

V gene TRBV27 combines with J gene TRBJ1-1, with 9 bases fitting TRBD1. Germline trimming cut 4 bases from V and 3 bases from J; bases unmatched to any gene: 9. Germline V lookup: CDR1 MNHEY, CDR2 SMNVEV (reference sequence). This CDR3 has 16 amino acids. The CDR3 loop is CASSYLGQGTHTEAFF. The CDR3 DNA reads as TGTGCCAGCAGTTACCTAGGACAGGGGACCCACACTGAAGCTTTCTTT.

The rearrangement uses TRBV2 and TRBJ2-1; a possible D gene is TRBD2 (6 bases). This CDR3 region has 15 residues. Germline V gives CDR1 SNHLY, CDR2 FYNNEI. The V gene lost 10 bases and the J gene lost 6 bases, with 22 bases spanning the gap. The CDR3 DNA sequence: TGTGCCACCTCCTTAACGGGACTTATTCCCAATGAGCAGTTCTTC. This codes for CATSLTGLIPNEQFF.

Worth noting for this clone: This sample also contains other DNA sequences that code for the same CDR3. The genes are TRBV11-2 and TRBJ2-2, with D maybe TRBD1 (6 bases). Germline V gene lookup returns CDR1 SGHAT and CDR2 FQNNGV. The CDR3 is 16 residues long. Deletions cut 2 bases from V and 2 bases from J, with 12 bases between. This chain's CDR3 is CASSLFPDSNTGELFF. CDR3 DNA: TGTGCCAGCAGCTTATTCCCGGACAGCAACACCGGGGAGCTGTTTTTT.

This sequence joins TRBV7-9 and TRBJ1-1, with TRBD1 matching 8 bases. The CDR3 length is 14 residues. The trim removed 5 bases at V and 2 bases at J, leaving 4 bases unmatched. Germline values: CDR1 SEHNR, CDR2 FQNEAQ (reference sequence). CDR3 nucleotide sequence: TGTGCCAGCAGCCGGACAGGGTTTAACACTGAAGCTTTCTTT. It is translated as CASSRTGFNTEAFF.

The chain couples TRBV27 to TRBJ2-3; 12 positions match TRBD2. With 3 bases clipped from V and 4 bases from J, the junction kept 5 bases outside the gene matches. The CDR3 extends over 16 amino acids. Germline lookup yields CDR1 MNHEY and CDR2 SMNVEV (reference sequence). The CDR3 reads CASSFQLAGGADTQYF. The CDR3 DNA is TGTGCCAGCAGTTTCCAACTAGCGGGGGGCGCAGATACGCAGTATTTT.

This chain links TRBV5-1 with TRBJ1-1; 7 bases match TRBD1. CDR3 size: 16 residues. CDR1 and CDR2 (germline): SGHRS, YFSETQ. Losses at the gene ends were 3 bases for V and 0 bases for J; bases not matched to a gene: 8. CDR3 amino acids: CASSWDPGQMNTEAFF. CDR3 coding DNA: TGCGCCAGCAGCTGGGATCCGGGACAGATGAACACTGAAGCTTTCTTT. Using reference TRBV5-1 and TRBJ1-1 for the parts outside the CDR3, the full variable domain is KAGVTQTPRYLIKTRGQQVTLSCSPISGHRSVSWYQQTPGQGLQFLFEYFSETQRNKGNFPGRFSGRQFSNSRSEMNVSTLELGDSALYLCASSWDPGQMNTEAFFGQGTRLTVV.

The rearrangement links TRBV5-1 to TRBJ2-5; 7 bases map to TRBD1. CDR1 and CDR2 (germline): SGHRS, YFSETQ. There are 14 residues in the CDR3. The junction had 6 bases not matched to a gene; V was cut back by 4 bases and J by 3 bases. The CDR3 loop reads CASSPPGTEETQYF. CDR3 coding DNA: TGCGCCAGCAGCCCACCGGGGACAGAAGAGACCCAGTACTTC. The full variable domain, its missing parts supplied by reference TRBV5-1 and TRBJ2-5, is KAGVTQTPRYLIKTRGQQVTLSCSPISGHRSVSWYQQTPGQGLQFLFEYFSETQRNKGNFPGRFSGRQFSNSRSEMNVSTLELGDSALYLCASSPPGTEETQYFGPGTRLLVL.

The V and J genes are TRBV6-5 and TRBJ2-7; 8 bases align to TRBD1. The ends lost 2 bases at V and 5 bases at J; junction bases unmatched: 11. Germline V gene data show CDR1 as MNHEY and CDR2 as SVGAGI. The CDR3 spans 16 residues. The CDR3 nucleotides are TGTGCCAGCAGTTACCCCAGGGGGCAGACCTCAAACGAGCAGTACTTC. Translating it yields CASSYPRGQTSNEQYF.